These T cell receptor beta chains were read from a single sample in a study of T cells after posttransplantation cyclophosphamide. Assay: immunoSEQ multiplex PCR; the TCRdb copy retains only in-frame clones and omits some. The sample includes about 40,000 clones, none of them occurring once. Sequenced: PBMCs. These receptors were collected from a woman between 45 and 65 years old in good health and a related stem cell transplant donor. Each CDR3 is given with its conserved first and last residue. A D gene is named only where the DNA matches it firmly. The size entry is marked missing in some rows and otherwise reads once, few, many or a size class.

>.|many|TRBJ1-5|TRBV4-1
CASSQVVRAGNQPQHF
TGCGCCAGCAGCCAAGTGGTCAGGGCGGGCAATCAGCCCCAGCATTTT
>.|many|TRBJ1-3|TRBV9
CASSVAVGHFSGNTIYF
TGTGCCAGCAGCGTAGCGGTGGGGCACTTCTCTGGAAACACCATATATTTT
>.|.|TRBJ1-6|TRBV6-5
CASSPTGSGSPLHF
TGTGCCAGCAGTCCAACAGGGTCGGGATCACCCCTCCACTTT
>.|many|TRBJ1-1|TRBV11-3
CASSLEGGNTEAFF
TGTGCCAGCAGCTTAGAGGGGGGGAACACTGAAGCTTTCTTT
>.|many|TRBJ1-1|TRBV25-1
CASSGGVYTEAFF
TGTGCCAGCAGTGGGGGAGTATACACTGAAGCTTTCTTT
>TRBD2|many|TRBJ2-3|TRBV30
CAWSIGTSGGTDTQYF
TGTGCCTGGAGCATCGGGACTAGCGGGGGCACAGATACGCAGTATTTT
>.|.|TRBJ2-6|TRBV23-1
CASSQSGSSGANVLTF
TGCGCCAGCAGTCAATCGGGGAGCTCTGGGGCCAACGTCCTGACTTTC
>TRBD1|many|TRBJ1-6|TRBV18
CASSRDSQRSPLHF
TGTGCCAGCTCCCGGGACAGTCAACGGTCACCCCTCCACTTT
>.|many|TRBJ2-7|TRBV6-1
CASMVDSSYEQYF
TGTGCCAGCATGGTGGACAGCTCCTACGAGCAGTACTTC
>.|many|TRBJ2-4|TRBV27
CASSLTNKNIQYF
TGTGCCAGCAGTTTGACTAACAAAAACATTCAGTACTTC
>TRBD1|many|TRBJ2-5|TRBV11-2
CASSSTGGETQYF
TGTGCCAGCAGCTCAACAGGGGGAGAGACCCAGTACTTC
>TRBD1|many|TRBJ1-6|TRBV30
CAWSVLATGNSPLHF
TGTGCCTGGAGTGTATTGGCGACAGGGAATTCACCCCTCCACTTT
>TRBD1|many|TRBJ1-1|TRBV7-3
CASSGAAGGTEAFF
TGTGCCAGCAGCGGAGCGGCAGGGGGCACTGAAGCTTTCTTT
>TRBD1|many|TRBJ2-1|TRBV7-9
CASSPGTGANEQFF
TGTGCCAGCAGCCCCGGGACAGGGGCGAATGAGCAGTTCTTC
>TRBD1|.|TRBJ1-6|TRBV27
CASSLLGDSSYNSPLHF
TGTGCCAGCAGTTTATTAGGGGACAGCTCCTATAATTCACCCCTCCACTTT
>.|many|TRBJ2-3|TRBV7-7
CASSRAGRDTQYF
TGTGCCAGCAGCCGAGCGGGTAGAGATACGCAGTATTTT
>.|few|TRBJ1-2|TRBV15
CATSSGGVGQGFGYTF
TGTGCCACCAGCAGTGGGGGTGTGGGGCAGGGGTTTGGCTACACCTTC
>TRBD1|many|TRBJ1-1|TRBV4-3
CASSGRQGARNTEAFF
TGCGCCAGCAGCGGGAGACAGGGGGCAAGGAACACTGAAGCTTTCTTT
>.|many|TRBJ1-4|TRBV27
CASSLSRGGEPATNEKLFF
TGTGCCAGCAGTTTATCCCGGGGGGGGGAACCCGCAACTAATGAAAAACTGTTTTTT
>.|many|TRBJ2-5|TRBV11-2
CASSYRGGFTETQYF
TGTGCCAGCAGCTACAGGGGAGGATTTACGGAGACCCAGTACTTC
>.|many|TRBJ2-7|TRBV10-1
CASSESGYEQYF
TGCGCCAGCAGTGAATCGGGATACGAGCAGTACTTC
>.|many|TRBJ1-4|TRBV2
CASSEVRAGKLFF
TGTGCCAGCAGTGAAGTCCGTGCGGGAAAACTGTTTTTT
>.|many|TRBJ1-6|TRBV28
CASNSLTGLGSPLHF
TGTGCCAGCAATTCTTTAACAGGGTTGGGATCACCCCTCCACTTT
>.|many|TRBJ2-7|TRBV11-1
CASSLGTYSYEQYF
TGTGCCAGCAGCTTAGGCACATACTCCTACGAGCAGTACTTC
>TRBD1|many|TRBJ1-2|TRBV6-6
CASSYSSQGGGYTF
TGTGCCAGCAGTTACTCGTCTCAGGGGGGAGGCTACACCTTC
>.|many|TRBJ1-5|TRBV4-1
CASSQTPGNQPQHF
TGCGCCAGCAGCCAAACACCCGGGAATCAGCCCCAGCATTTT
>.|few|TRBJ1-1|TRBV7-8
CASRLGGTEAFF
TGTGCCAGCAGACTCGGGGGCACTGAAGCTTTCTTT
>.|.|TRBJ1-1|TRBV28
CASSLLWRLGGTEAFF
TGTGCCAGCAGTTTATTATGGAGGTTGGGGGGTACTGAAGCTTTCTTT
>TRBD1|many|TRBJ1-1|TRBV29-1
CSAQGAWNTEAFF
TGCAGCGCCCAGGGGGCCTGGAACACTGAAGCTTTCTTT
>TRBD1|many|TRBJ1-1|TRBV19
CASRTTGGRTEAFF
TGTGCCAGTAGGACGACAGGGGGCCGAACTGAAGCTTTCTTT
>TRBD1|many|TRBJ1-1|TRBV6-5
CASSYASGAGGSEAFF
TGTGCCAGCAGTTACGCATCAGGGGCAGGGGGGTCTGAAGCTTTCTTT
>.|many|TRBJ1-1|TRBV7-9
CASSFFGRAFF
TGTGCCAGCAGCTTTTTCGGGAGAGCTTTCTTT
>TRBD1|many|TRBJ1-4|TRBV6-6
CASRRTGGPLYEKLFF
TGTGCCAGCAGGCGGACAGGGGGCCCACTTTATGAAAAACTGTTTTTT
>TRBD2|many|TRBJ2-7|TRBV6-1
CASSRTSDSYEQYF
TGTGCCAGCAGTCGTACTAGCGACTCCTACGAGCAGTACTTC
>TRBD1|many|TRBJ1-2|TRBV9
CASSVGQGYGYTF
TGTGCCAGCAGCGTAGGACAGGGTTATGGCTACACCTTC
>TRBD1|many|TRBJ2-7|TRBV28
CASSQPDRGYEQYF
TGTGCCAGCAGCCAGCCGGACAGGGGTTACGAGCAGTACTTC
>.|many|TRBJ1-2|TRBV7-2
CASSLDWTNYGYTF
TGTGCCAGCAGCTTGGACTGGACGAACTATGGCTACACCTTC
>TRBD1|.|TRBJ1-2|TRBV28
CASSFPGQGRRDGYTF
TGTGCCAGCAGTTTCCCTGGACAGGGCCGTCGGGATGGCTACACCTTC
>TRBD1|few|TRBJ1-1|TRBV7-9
CASSLVGRGPSGNTEAFF
TGTGCCAGCAGCTTAGTTGGCAGGGGGCCATCAGGGAACACTGAAGCTTTCTTT
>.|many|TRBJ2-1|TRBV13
CASSALGPYNEQFF
TGTGCCAGCAGCGCCCTGGGCCCTTACAATGAGCAGTTCTTC
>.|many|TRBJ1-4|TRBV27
CASSLYSNEKLFF
TGTGCCAGCAGTTTATACTCTAATGAAAAACTGTTTTTT
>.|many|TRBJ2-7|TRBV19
CASTSSPGGEQYF
TGTGCCAGTACCTCCTCTCCCGGCGGGGAGCAGTACTTC
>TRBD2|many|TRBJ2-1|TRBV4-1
CASSQNPASGEREQFF
TGCGCCAGCAGCCAGAACCCGGCTAGCGGGGAACGGGAGCAGTTCTTC
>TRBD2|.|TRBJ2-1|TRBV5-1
CASSARTSGGADYNEQFF
TGCGCCAGCAGCGCCAGGACTAGCGGGGGGGCCGACTACAATGAGCAGTTCTTC
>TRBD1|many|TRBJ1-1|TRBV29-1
CSVGGGQGERNTEAFF
TGCAGCGTTGGCGGGGGGCAGGGGGAAAGGAACACTGAAGCTTTCTTT
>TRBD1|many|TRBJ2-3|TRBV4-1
CASTQRDRGTDTQYF
TGCGCCAGCACCCAGAGGGACAGGGGCACAGATACGCAGTATTTT
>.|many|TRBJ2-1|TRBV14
CASSPSHNEQFF
TGTGCCAGCAGCCCTAGCCACAATGAGCAGTTCTTC